A single T cell receptor beta chain is shown here with its context. Its antigen target is currently unknown. Base qualities are not recorded, but no much larger clone differs from it by a single base. The sample originates from a study of immune evolution from preneoplasia to lung adenocarcinoma listed by TCRdb under 2021. Background on the whole study: No AAH lesions showed HLA loss of heterozygosity, compared with roughly 7% of AIS, less than 18% of MIA and around 35% of ADC lesions. Immune contexture across lung adenocarcinoma precursors and invasive adenocarcinoma was profiled using immune gene expression, TCR sequencing and multiplex immunofluorescence. Resected precursor lesions (AAH, AIS, MIA) and invasive adenocarcinomas were compared against paired morphologically normal lung tissue. Sample size was determined by specimen availability and not by a prior power calculation. The immune data were integrated with whole exome sequencing and methylation data obtained from the same cohort of nodules. The overall cohort comprised under 70 patients with pulmonary nodules who underwent surgical resection. The TCR sequencing data were obtained from about 47 patients. It was reported in the study that 85 to 120 samples were used for TCR sequencing. Class I HLA alleles were inferred from exome data with POLYSOLVER, and allele-specific HLA loss was detected with LOHHLA. Study-wide conclusions, independent of this receptor: Findings were based on association rather than direct causation; larger cohorts with long-term follow-up and longitudinal biopsies were deemed needed. Because all patients came from Japan and China, whether the findings apply to Western populations was uncertain. Normal lung had the highest top T cell clone frequencies, and these frequencies appeared to fall progressively from AAH through AIS, MIA and invasive adenocarcinoma. Compared with EGFR-mutant or double wild-type lesions, KRAS-mutant nodules had the highest T cell clonality. The highest clonality was observed in normal lung, whereas higher T cell density and diversity but lower clonality appeared to be present in later-stage lesions.

TCR beta CDR3 regions were sequenced from DNA using the immunoSEQ hsTCRbeta Kit. For the original study's pipeline: The ImmunoSEQ Analyzer was used to analyse the TCR sequencing data. T cell clonality was defined as 1 minus Pielou's evenness, calculated on productive rearrangements. T cell diversity was measured with the inverse Simpson index on productive templates. T cell density was expressed as TCR beta template counts normalized to usable DNA, with usable DNA estimated by amplifying and sequencing housekeeping genes. Two-sided Kruskal-Wallis tests were used to compare TCR metrics across histologic stages. The immuneACCESS repertoire file appears here via TCRdb, limited to in-frame rearrangements. These files lack a portion of the clones; in checked studies, under half of the deficit traces to unresolved V genes, and the cause of the others is not known. V and J calls and clone size follow that table, whereas D and trimming were derived from the DNA. For this sample the table gives 9,000 to 13,000 clones, of which 80% to 90% were detected only once. Roughly 3.6% of the sample rests with the top ten.

Between 2014 and 2017, the patients underwent resection in either Japan or China. The histologic diagnosis of each case was independently confirmed on H&E slides by two lung cancer pathologists. Macro-dissection after pathologic assessment enriched premalignant or tumor cells for nucleic acid extraction. DNA was isolated from FFPE tissue using the AllPrep DNA/RNA FFPE Kit. Sequenced sample: FFPE invasive lung adenocarcinoma tissue. The cell subset or site label corresponds to: frankly invasive lung adenocarcinoma (ADC). This TCR came from an older person with invasive lung adenocarcinoma.

The nucleotides read TGTGCCAGCAGTGCCCAACACAGGGGACTACTTCCCTACGAGCAGTACTTC. Translated, it gives CASSAQHRGLLPYEQYF. Recombination linked TRBV2 to TRBJ2-7; the D call is tentative, TRBD1 or TRBD2, as each matches 7 bases. Based on the germline V gene, the CDR1 and CDR2 sequences are SNHLY and FYNNEI. V lost 4 bases and J lost 2 bases; the stretch between them is 21 bases long. The CDR3 has 17 amino acids, counting the end cysteine and phenylalanine. The sequence is cut down to CDR3 DNA, 51 bases in frame from base 1. With all but the CDR3 taken from the reference TRBV2 and TRBJ2-7 genes, the full variable domain is: EPEVTQTPSHQVTQMGQEVILRCVPISNHLYFYWYRQILGQKVEFLVSFYNNEISEKSEIFDDQFSVERPDGSNFTLKIRSTKLEDSAMYFCASSAQHRGLLPYEQYFGPGTRLTVT.